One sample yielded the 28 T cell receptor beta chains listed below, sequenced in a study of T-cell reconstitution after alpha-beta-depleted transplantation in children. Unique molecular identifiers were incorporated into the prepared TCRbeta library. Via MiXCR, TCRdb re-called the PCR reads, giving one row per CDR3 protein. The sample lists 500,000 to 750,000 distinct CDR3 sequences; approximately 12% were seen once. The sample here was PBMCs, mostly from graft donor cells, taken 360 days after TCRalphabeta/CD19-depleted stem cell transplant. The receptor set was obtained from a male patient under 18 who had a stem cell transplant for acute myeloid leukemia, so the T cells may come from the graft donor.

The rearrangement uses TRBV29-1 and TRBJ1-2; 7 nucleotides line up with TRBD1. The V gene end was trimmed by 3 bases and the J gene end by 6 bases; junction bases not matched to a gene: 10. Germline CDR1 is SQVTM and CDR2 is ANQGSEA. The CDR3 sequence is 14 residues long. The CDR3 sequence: CSVDRGRPVDGYTF. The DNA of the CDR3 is TGCAGCGTTGACAGGGGGAGACCGGTCGATGGCTACACCTTC. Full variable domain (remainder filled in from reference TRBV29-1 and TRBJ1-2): SAVISQKPSRDICQRGTSLTIQCQVDSQVTMMFWYRQQPGQSLTLIATANQGSEATYESGFVIDKFPISRPNLTFSTLTVSNMSPEDSSIYLCSVDRGRPVDGYTFGSGTRLTVV.

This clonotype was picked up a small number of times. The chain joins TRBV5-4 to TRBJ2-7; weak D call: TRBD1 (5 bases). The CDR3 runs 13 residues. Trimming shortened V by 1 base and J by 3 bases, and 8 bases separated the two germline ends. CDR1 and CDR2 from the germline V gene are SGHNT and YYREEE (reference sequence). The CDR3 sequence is CASSLLGLYEQYF. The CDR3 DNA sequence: TGTGCCAGCAGCTTGTTGGGGCTCTACGAGCAGTACTTC.

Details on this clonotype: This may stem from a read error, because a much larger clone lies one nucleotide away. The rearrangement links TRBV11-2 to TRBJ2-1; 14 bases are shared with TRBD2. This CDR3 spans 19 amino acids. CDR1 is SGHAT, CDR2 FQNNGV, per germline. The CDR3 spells CASSSQGLAGVSVYNELFF. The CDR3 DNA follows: TGTGCCAGCAGCTCCCAGGGACTAGCGGGAGTTTCGGTCTACAATGAGCTGTTCTTC.

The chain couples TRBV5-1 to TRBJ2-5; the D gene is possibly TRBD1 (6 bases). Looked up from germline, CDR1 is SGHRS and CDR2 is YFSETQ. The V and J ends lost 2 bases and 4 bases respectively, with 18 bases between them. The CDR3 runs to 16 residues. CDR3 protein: CASSFLRRGSGETQYF. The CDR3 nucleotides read TGCGCCAGCAGCTTCCTCCGCAGGGGTAGTGGAGAGACCCAGTACTTC.

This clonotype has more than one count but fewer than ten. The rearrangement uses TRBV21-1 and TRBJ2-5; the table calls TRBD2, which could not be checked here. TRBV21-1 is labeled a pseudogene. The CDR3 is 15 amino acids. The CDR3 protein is CASSISGRARETQYF. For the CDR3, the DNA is TGTGCCAGCAGCATCAGCGGGAGGGCCCGAGAGACCCAGTACTTC.

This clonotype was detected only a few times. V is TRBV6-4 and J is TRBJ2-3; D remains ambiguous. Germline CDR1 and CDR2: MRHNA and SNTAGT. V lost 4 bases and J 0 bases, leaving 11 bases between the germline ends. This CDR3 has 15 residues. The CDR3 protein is CASSAEWASTDTQYF. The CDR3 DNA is TGTGCCAGCAGTGCGGAGTGGGCTAGCACAGATACGCAGTATTTT.

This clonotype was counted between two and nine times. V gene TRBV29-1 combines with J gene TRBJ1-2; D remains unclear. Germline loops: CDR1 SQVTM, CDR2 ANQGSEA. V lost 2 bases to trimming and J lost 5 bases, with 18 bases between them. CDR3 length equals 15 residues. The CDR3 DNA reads TGCAGCGTTGAAATCCCAGCAGGTGCCCTTTATGGCTACACCTTC. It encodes CSVEIPAGALYGYTF.

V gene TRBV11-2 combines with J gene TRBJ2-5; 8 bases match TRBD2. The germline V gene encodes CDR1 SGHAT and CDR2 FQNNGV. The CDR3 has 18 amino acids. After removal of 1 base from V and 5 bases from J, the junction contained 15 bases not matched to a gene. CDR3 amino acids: CASSLGRVWTSIEETQYF. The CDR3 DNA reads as TGTGCCAGCAGCTTAGGGAGGGTTTGGACTAGCATTGAGGAGACCCAGTACTTC.

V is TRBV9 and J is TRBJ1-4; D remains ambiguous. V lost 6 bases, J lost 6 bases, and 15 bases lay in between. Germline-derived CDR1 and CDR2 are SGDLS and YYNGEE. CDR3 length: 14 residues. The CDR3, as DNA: TGTGCCAGCACCCCGGACCTCGCGGATGAAAAACTGTTTTTT. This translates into CASTPDLADEKLFF.

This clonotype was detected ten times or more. DNA of the CDR3: TGTGCCAGCAGCTCCGGACTAGCGGGAGCGTACAATGAGCAGTTCTTC. This sequence encodes CASSSGLAGAYNEQFF. V and J are TRBV6-2 or TRBV6-3 and TRBJ2-1; TRBD2 matches 13 bases. The CDR3 consists of 16 residues. From germline, CDR1 is MNHEY and CDR2 SVGEGT. V trimming: 6 bases; J trimming: 4 bases; junction bases outside the gene matches: 6.

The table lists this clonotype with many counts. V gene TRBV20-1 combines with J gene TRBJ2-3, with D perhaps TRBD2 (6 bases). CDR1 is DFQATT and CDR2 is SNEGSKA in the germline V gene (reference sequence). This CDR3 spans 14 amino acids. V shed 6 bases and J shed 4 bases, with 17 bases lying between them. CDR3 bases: TGCAGTGCCGGGGGTGGACGGGACCCAGATACGCAGTATTTT. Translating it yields CSAGGGRDPDTQYF.

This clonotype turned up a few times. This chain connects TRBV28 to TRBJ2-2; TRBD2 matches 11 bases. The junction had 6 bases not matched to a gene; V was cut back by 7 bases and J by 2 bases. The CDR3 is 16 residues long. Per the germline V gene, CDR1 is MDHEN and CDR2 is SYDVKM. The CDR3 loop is CASTSGRIFNTGELFF. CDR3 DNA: TGTGCCAGCACTAGCGGGAGGATCTTTAACACCGGGGAGCTGTTTTTT.

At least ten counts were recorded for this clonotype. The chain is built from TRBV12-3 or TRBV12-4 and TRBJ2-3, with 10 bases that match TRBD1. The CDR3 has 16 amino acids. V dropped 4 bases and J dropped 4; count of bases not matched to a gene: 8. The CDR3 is CASSSWDRGGADTQYF. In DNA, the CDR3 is TGTGCCAGCAGTTCCTGGGACAGGGGCGGTGCAGATACGCAGTATTTT.

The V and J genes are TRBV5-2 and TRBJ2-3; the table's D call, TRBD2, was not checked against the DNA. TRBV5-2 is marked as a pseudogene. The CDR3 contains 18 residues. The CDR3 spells CAMGRGLAGASSTDTQYF. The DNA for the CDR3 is TGTGCCATGGGCCGCGGACTAGCGGGAGCATCTAGCACAGATACGCAGTATTTT.

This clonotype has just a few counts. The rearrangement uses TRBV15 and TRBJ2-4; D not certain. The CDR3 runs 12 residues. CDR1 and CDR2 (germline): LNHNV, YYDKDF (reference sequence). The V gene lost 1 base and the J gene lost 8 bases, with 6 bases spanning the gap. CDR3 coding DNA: TGTGCCACCAGCAGAGGACGGGACATTCAGTACTTC. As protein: CATSRGRDIQYF.

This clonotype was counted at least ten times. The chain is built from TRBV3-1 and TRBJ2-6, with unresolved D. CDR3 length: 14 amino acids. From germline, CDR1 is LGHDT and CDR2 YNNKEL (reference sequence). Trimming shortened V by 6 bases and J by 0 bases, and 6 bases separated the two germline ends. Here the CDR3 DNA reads TGTGCCAGCAGACGGTTCTCTGGGGCCAACGTCCTGACTTTC. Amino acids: CASRRFSGANVLTF.

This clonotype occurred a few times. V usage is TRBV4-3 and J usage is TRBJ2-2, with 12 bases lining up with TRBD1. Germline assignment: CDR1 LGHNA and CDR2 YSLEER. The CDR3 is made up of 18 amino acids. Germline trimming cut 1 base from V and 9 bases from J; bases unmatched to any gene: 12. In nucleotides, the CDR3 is TGCGCCAGCAGCCAAGGGCGAGTAGGGACAGGGGGCTACCGGGAGCTGTTTTTT. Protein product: CASSQGRVGTGGYRELFF.

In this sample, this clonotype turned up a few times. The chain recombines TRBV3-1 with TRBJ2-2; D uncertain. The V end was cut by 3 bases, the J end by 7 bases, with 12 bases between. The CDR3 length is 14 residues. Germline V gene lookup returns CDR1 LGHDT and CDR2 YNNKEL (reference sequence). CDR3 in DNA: TGTGCCAGCAGCCAGGATCCTTGGGGCGGGGAGCTGTTTTTT. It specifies CASSQDPWGGELFF.

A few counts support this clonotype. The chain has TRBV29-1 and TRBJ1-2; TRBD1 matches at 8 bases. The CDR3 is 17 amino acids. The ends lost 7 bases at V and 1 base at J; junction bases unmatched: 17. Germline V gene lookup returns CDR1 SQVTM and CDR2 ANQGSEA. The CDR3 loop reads CSARGGTGANNNYGYTF. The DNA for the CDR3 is TGCAGCGCGAGGGGGGGGACAGGCGCAAATAATAACTATGGCTACACCTTC.

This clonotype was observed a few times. DNA of the CDR3: TGTGCCAGCAGCCAATCGACTAGCGGGATGGGTGCCGCCTACAATGAGCAGTTCTTC. Translating it yields CASSQSTSGMGAAYNEQFF. The rearrangement uses TRBV4-2 and TRBJ2-1, with 11 bases lining up with TRBD2. This CDR3 comprises 19 residues. V trimming: 2 bases; J trimming: 2 bases; junction bases outside the gene matches: 11. Germline V gene data show CDR1 as LGHNA and CDR2 as YNFKEQ.

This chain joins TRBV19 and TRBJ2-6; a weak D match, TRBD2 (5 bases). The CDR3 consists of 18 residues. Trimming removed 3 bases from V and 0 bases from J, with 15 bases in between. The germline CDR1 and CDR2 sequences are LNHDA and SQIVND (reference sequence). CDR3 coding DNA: TGTGCCAGTAGTATCCTAGTGGGCGGGCCCTCTGGGGCCAACGTCCTGACTTTC. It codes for CASSILVGGPSGANVLTF.

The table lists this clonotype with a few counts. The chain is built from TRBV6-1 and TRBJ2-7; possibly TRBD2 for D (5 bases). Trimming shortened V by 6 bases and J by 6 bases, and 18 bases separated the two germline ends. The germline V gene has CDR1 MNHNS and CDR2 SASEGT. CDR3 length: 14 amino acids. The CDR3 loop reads CASSPGIAWVEQYF. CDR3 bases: TGTGCCAGCAGCCCTGGGATAGCGTGGGTCGAGCAGTACTTC.

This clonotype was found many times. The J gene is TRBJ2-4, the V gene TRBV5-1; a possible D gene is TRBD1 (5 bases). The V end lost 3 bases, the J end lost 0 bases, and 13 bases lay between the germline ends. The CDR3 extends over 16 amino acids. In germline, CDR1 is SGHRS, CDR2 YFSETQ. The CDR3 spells CASSSGAERAKNIQYF. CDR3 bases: TGCGCCAGCAGCTCTGGGGCCGAGAGAGCCAAAAACATTCAGTACTTC.

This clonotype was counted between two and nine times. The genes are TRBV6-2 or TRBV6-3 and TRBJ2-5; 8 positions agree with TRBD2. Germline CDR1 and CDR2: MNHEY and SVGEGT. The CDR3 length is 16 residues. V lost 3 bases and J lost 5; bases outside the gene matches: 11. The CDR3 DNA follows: TGTGCCAGCAGTTATCCGGAGACTAGCGCCGGCGAGACCCAGTACTTC. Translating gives CASSYPETSAGETQYF.

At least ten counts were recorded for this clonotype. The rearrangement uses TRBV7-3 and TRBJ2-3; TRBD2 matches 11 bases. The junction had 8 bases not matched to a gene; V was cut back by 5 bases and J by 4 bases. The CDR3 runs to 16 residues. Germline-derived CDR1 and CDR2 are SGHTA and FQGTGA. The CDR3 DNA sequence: TGTGCCAGCAGCATTTTAGCGGGAGGGCCCCCAGATACGCAGTATTTT. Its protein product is CASSILAGGPPDTQYF. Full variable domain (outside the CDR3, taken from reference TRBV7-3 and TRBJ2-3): GAGVSQTPSNKVTEKGKYVELRCDPISGHTALYWYRQSLGQGPEFLIYFQGTGAADDSGLPNDRFFAVRPEGSVSTLKIQRTERGDSAVYLCASSILAGGPPDTQYFGPGTRLTVL.

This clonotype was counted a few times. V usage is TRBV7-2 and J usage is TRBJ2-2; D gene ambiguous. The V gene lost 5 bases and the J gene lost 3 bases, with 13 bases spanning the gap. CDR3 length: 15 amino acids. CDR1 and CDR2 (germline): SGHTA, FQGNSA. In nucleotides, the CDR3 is TGTGCCAGCAGCCGACGGTCGGAACACACCGGGGAGCTGTTTTTT. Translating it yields CASSRRSEHTGELFF.

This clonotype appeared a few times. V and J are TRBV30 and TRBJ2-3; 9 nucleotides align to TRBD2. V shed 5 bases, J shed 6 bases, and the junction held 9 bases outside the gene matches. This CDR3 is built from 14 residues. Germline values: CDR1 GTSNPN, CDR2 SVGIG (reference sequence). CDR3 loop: CAWEVAGVSDTQYF. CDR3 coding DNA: TGTGCCTGGGAAGTAGCGGGAGTTTCGGATACGCAGTATTTT.

CDR3 in amino acids: CASSQDIGLAPYNEQFF. In DNA form, the CDR3 reads TGTGCCAGCAGCCAAGATATAGGACTAGCGCCCTACAATGAGCAGTTCTTC. The chain employs TRBV3-1 and TRBJ2-1, with TRBD2 identical over 9 bases. With 0 bases clipped from V and 2 bases from J, the junction kept 5 bases outside the gene matches. The CDR3 contains 17 residues. Germline V gives CDR1 LGHDT, CDR2 YNNKEL (reference sequence).